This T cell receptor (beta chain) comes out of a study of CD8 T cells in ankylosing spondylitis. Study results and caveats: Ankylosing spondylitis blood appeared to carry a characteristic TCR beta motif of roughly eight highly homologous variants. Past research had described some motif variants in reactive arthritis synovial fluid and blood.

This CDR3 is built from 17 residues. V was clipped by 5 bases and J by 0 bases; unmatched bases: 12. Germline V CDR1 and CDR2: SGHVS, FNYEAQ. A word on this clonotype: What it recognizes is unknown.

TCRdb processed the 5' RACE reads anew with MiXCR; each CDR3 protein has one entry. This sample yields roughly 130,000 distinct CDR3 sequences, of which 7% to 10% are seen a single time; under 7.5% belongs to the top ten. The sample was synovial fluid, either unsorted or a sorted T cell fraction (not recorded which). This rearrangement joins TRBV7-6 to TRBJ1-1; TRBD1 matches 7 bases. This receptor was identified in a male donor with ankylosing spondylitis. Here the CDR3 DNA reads TGTGCCAGCAGCCCCAGATTGCGGGGACAGATGAACACTGAAGCTTTCTTT. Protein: CASSPRLRGQMNTEAFF.